This T cell receptor (beta chain) was found in a study of blood T cell repertoires in COVID-19. As for the study in general: Sites across the United States, Italy and Spain contributed samples from acute and convalescent COVID-19. The analysed material was cDNA or gDNA that came from T cells, B-cell-depleted T cells, or PBMCs.

The CDR3 totals 13 residues. The V and J ends lost 0 bases and 5 bases respectively, with 8 bases between them. The germline CDR1 and CDR2 sequences are SGDLS and YYNGEE. Per the authors' pipeline: Reference gene primer amplification yielded estimated nucleated cell counts. Here immunoSEQ multiplex PCR was the method, and the copy in TCRdb shows in-frame clones only, minus some. V, J and clone size are those of that table, while D and trimming were read from the DNA. The sample carries about 280,000 clones, over 75% recorded once. This clone appeared once. Other DNA sequences in the sample encode the same CDR3.

Sequenced: peripheral blood. This TCR was recovered from a man aged 45-60 years with active or convalescent COVID-19. The chain couples TRBV9 to TRBJ2-5; D not resolved. This CDR3 reads CASSVETGETQYF. Written as DNA, the CDR3 is TGTGCCAGCAGCGTAGAGACTGGGGAGACCCAGTACTTC. Together with reference TRBV9 and TRBJ2-5, the CDR3 gives the full variable domain: DSGVTQTPKHLITATGQRVTLRCSPRSGDLSVYWYQQSLDQGLQFLIQYYNGEERAKGNILERFSAQQFPDLHSELNLSSLELGDSALYFCASSVETGETQYFGPGTRLLVL.